This T cell receptor (beta chain) originates from a study of T cells in Graves' hyperthyroidism and ophthalmopathy. The source material, RNA transcripts, was used to amplify TCR beta CDR3 regions. The study used the HTBI primer set for a first-round RT-PCR of the TCR CDR3. TCRdb passed the multiplex PCR reads through MiXCR, listing each CDR3 protein once. The sample yields around 440,000 distinct CDR3 sequences, 15% to 17% seen once. This clonotype occurred many times. Its target is not known. Researchers defined stable Graves' hyperthyroidism as no ophthalmopathy progression within 18 months. The authors took PBMCs from 10 ml fresh peripheral blood. Germline V gene data show CDR1 as KGHSH and CDR2 as LQKENI. The CDR3 contains 16 residues. The ends lost 6 bases at V and 1 base at J; junction bases unmatched: 12. Regarding the study as a whole: Ophthalmopathy cases were set apart from stable hyperthyroidism by a 13 V-J model.

The chain is built from TRBV18 and TRBJ2-7; 7 positions match TRBD1. Material for sequencing was blood. This sequence was found in a woman between 18 and 29 years old with Graves' hyperthyroidism. In DNA, the CDR3 is TGTGCCAGCTCCACTCATCAACCGGGACAGTCCTACGAGCAGTACTTC. As protein: CASSTHQPGQSYEQYF.